This T cell receptor (beta chain) was profiled in a study of OX40 agonist ivuxolimab in advanced cancers. Turning to the study itself: The study enrolled dose-escalation patients with hepatocellular carcinoma, melanoma, renal cell or head and neck cancer.

Germline-derived CDR1 and CDR2 are MNHNY and SVGAGI (reference sequence). V dropped 5 bases and J dropped 6; count of bases not matched to a gene: 3. CDR3 size: 12 residues. The protocol was immunoSEQ multiplex PCR, while the TCRdb copy is restricted to in-frame clones and leaves out a portion. Among approximately 100,000 clones listed, over 85% were seen once. On this clone itself: What it binds is not known.

Study results and limitations: Those patients achieving a partial response at 0.1-3.0 mg/kg showed among the lowest clonal expansion. Within 6 weeks, CD4+ and CD8+ blood T cells expanded clonally at 0.1 to 3.0 mg/kg. CD8+ T cells (on average) carried more expanded clones than CD4+ T cells.

V is TRBV6-6 and J is TRBJ2-7, with 8 positions matching TRBD2. This clonotype was sampled from an adult with an advanced solid tumor such as melanoma, head and neck, liver or kidney cancer. The input for sequencing was CD4+ or CD8+ T cells sorted from blood, taken in a trial of the OX40 agonist ivuxolimab. The CDR3 DNA is TGTGCCAGCAGTCCGGGGGGGTTCGAGCAGTACTTC. This encodes CASSPGGFEQYF.